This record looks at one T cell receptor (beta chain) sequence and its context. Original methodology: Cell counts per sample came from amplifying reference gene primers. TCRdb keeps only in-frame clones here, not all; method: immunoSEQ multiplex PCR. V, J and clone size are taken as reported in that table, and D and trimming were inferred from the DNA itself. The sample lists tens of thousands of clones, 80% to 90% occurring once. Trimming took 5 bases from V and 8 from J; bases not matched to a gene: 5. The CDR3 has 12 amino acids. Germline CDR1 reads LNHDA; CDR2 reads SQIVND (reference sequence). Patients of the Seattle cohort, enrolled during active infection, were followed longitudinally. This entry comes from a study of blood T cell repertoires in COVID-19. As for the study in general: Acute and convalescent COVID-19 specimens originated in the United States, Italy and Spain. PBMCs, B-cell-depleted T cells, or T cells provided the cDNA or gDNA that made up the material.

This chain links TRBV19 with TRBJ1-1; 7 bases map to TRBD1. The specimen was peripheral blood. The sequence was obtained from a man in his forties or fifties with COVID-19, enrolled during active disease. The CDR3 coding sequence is TGTGCCAGTAGTGAGGGGGCTCGGGAAGCTTTCTTT. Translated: CASSEGAREAFF.